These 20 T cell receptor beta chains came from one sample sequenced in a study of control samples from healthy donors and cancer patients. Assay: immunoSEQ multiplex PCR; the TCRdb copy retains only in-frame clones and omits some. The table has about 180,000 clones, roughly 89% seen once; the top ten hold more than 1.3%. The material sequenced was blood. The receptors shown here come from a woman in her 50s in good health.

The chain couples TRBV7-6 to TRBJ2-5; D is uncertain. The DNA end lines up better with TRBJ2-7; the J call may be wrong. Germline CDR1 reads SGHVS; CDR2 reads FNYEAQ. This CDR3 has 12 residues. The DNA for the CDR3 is TGTGCCACCTCTACGTTTCCCTACGAGCAGTACTTC. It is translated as CATSTFPYEQYF.

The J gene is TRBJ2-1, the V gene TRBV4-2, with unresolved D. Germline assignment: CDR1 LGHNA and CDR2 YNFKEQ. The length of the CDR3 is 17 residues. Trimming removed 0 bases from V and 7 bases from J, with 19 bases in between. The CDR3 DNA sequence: TGTGCCAGCAGCCAAGATCGTGCGGCCAGCAAATGGAATGAGCAGTTCTTC. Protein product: CASSQDRAASKWNEQFF.

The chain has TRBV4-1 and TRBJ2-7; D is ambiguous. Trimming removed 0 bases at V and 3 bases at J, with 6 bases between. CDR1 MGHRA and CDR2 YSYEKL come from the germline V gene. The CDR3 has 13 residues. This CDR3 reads CASSQDKLYEQYF. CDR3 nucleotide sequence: TGCGCCAGCAGCCAAGATAAGCTCTACGAGCAGTACTTC.

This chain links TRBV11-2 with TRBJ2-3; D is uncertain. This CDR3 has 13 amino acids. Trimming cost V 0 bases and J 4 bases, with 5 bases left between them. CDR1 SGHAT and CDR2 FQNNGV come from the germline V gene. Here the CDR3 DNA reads TGTGCCAGCAGCTTAGATAGGGCAGATACGCAGTATTTT. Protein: CASSLDRADTQYF.

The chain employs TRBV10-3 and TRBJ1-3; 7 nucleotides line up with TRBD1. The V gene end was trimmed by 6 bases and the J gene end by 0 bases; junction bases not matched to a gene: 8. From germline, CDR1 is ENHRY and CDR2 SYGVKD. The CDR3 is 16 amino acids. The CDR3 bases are TGTGCCATCAGGGACGGACAGGCGGTCTCTGGAAACACCATATATTTT. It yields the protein CAIRDGQAVSGNTIYF.

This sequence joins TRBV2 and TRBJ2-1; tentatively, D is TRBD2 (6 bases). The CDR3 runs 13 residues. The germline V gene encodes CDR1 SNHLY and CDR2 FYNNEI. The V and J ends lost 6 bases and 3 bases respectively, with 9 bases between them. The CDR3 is CASRTAGYNEQFF. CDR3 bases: TGTGCCAGCAGGACAGCGGGCTACAATGAGCAGTTCTTC.

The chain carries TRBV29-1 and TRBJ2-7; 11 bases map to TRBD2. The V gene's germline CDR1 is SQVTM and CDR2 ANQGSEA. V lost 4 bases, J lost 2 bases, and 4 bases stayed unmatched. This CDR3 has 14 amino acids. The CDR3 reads CSVGLAGGTYEQYF. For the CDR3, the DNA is TGCAGCGTTGGCCTAGCGGGAGGAACCTACGAGCAGTACTTC.

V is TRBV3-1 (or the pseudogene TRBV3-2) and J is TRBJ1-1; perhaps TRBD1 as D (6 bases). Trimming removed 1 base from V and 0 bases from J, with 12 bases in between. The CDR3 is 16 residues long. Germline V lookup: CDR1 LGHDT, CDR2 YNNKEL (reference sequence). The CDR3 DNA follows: TGTGCCAGCAGCCAAGCCAACAGGGACTTGAACACTGAAGCTTTCTTT. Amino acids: CASSQANRDLNTEAFF.

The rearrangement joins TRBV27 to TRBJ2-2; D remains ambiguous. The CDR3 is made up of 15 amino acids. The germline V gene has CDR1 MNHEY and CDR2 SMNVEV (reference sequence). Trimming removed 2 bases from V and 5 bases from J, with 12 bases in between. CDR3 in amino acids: CASSLGLGRTGELFF. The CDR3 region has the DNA TGTGCCAGCAGTTTAGGGCTAGGAAGGACCGGGGAGCTGTTTTTT.

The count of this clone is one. The CDR3 spells CASSQEGDETQYF. The CDR3 coding sequence is TGCGCCAGCAGCCAAGAGGGGGACGAGACCCAGTACTTC. The chain employs TRBV4-3 and TRBJ2-5; D may match TRBD1 or TRBD2 (5 bases each). Per the germline V gene, CDR1 is LGHNA and CDR2 is YSLEER. The V and J ends lost 0 bases and 5 bases respectively, with 7 bases between them. The CDR3 is made up of 13 amino acids.

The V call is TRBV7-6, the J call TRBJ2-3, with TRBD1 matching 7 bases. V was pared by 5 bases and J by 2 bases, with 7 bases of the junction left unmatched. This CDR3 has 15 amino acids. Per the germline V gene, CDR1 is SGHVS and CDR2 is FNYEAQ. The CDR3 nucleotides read TGTGCCAGCAGCCCCGGGACAGACTACACAGATACGCAGTATTTT. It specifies CASSPGTDYTDTQYF.

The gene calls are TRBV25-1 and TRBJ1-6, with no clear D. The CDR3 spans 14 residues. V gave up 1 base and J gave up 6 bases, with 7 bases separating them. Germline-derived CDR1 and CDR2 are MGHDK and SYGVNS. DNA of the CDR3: TGTGCCAGCAGTGAATCCGGGTTTAATTCACCCCTCCACTTT. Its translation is CASSESGFNSPLHF.

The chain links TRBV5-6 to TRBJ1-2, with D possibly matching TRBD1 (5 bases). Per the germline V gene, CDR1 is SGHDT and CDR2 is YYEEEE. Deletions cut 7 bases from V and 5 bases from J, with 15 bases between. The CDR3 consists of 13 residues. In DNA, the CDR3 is TGTGCCAGCTTCCGGGGGGAGAATTATGGCTACACCTTC. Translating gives CASFRGENYGYTF.

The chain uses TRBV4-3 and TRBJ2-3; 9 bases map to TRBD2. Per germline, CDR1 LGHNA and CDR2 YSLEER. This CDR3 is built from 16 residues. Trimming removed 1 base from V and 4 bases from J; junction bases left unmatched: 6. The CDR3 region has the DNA TGCGCCAGCAGCCAAGCCCCGGGACTAGCCTCAGATACGCAGTATTTT. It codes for CASSQAPGLASDTQYF.

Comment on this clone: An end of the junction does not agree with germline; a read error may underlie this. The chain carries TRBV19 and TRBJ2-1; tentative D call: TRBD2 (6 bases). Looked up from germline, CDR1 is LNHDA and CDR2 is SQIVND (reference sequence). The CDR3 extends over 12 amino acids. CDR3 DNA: TGTGCCAGTAGTATTTTGGGGCGGGGCCATCTCTTC. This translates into CASSILGRGHLF.

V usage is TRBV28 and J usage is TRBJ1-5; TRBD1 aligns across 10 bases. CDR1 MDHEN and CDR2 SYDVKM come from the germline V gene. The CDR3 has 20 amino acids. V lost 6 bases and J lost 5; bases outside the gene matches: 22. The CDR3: CASRNTGTGAINTIHQPQHF. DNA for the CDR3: TGTGCCAGCAGGAACACCGGGACAGGGGCCATAAATACTATCCATCAGCCCCAGCATTTT.

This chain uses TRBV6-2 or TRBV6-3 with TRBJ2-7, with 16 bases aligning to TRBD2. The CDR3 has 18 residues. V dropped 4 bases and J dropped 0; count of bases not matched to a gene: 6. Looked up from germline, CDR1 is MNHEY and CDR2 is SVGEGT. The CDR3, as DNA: TGTGCCAGCAGTTTGGGACTAGCGGGGGGGTTGAACTCCTACGAGCAGTACTTC. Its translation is CASSLGLAGGLNSYEQYF.

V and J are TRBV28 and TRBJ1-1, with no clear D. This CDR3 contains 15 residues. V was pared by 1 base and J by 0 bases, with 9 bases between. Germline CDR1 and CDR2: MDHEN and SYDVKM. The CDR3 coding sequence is TGTGCCAGCAGTTTATTAGGCCTATTGAACACTGAAGCTTTCTTT. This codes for CASSLLGLLNTEAFF.

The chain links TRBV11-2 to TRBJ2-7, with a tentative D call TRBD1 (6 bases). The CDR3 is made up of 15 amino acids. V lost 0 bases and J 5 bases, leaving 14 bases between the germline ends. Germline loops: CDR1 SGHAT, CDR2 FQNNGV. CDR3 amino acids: CASSLDRTGSNEQYF. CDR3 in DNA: TGTGCCAGCAGCTTAGATCGCACAGGGTCTAACGAGCAGTACTTC.

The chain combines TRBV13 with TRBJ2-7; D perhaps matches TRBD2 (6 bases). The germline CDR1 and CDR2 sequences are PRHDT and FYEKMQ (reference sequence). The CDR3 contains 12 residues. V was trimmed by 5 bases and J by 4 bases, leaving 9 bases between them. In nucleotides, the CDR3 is TGTGCCAGCAGCCAAGCGGGTTACGAGCAGTACTTC. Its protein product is CASSQAGYEQYF.